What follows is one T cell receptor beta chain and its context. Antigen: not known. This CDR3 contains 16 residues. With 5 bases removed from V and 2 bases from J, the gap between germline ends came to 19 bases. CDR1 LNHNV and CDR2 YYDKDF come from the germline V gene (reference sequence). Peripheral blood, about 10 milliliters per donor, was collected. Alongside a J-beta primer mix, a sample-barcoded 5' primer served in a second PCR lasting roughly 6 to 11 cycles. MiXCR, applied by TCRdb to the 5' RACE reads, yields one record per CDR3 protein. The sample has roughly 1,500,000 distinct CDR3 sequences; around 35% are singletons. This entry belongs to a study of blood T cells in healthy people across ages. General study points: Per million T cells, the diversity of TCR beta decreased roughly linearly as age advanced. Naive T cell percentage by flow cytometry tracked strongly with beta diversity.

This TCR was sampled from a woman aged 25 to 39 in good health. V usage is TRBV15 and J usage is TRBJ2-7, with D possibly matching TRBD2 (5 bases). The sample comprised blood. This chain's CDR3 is CATSESYLAVPYEQYF. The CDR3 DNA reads TGTGCCACCAGCGAGAGCTACCTAGCTGTTCCCTACGAGCAGTACTTC.